This T cell receptor beta chain was retrieved from a study of shared clonotypes between healthy human individuals. TCRdb's table, derived via immunoSEQ multiplex PCR, lists solely in-frame clones and lacks some. This table has 490,000 or so clones, 79% appearing once. The sample was PBMCs. The sequence was obtained from a woman in her thirties or forties in good health. Some clones in this sample may be carry-over from other donors' samples.

The DNA for the CDR3 is TGTGCCAGCAGTGAATCCAGGGGGCATACTGAAGCTTTCTTT. Protein: CASSESRGHTEAFF. The V gene is TRBV2, the J gene TRBJ1-1, with TRBD1 matching over 8 bases. The junction had 4 bases not matched to a gene; V was cut back by 2 bases and J by 5 bases. Germline CDR1 reads SNHLY; CDR2 reads FYNNEI. CDR3 length: 14 amino acids.